This T cell receptor beta chain was sequenced for a study of T cells after yellow fever vaccination. Broader study findings: Clones from primary vaccination mostly reappeared after the booster (roughly 97% CD4, just over 85% CD8).

The study made its TCR cDNA through 5'RACE template switching. That step introduced a universal primer site along with UMIs. TCRdb re-called the 5' RACE reads through MiXCR, storing one row per CDR3 protein. The sample contains 300,000 or so distinct CDR3 sequences, under 5% of which appear only once. This clonotype was counted between two and nine times. Its antigen remains unidentified. The V and J ends lost 6 bases and 6 bases respectively, with 18 bases between them. The CDR3 runs to 15 residues. The V gene's germline CDR1 is MNHNY and CDR2 SVGAGI (reference sequence). The source material was PBMCs, sampled 5 days after the yellow fever booster vaccination. This TCR was recovered from a young man who received the YFV17D yellow fever vaccine. This chain links TRBV6-6 with TRBJ1-5; D perhaps matches TRBD1 (5 bases). This chain's CDR3 is CASSYPISGGQPQHF. The CDR3 bases are TGTGCCAGCAGCTATCCTATTTCCGGGGGTCAGCCCCAGCATTTT.